This TCR beta chain came from a study of blood T cell repertoires in COVID-19. Study-level information: The United States, Italy and Spain supplied acute and convalescent COVID-19 samples. In each case, the material was cDNA or gDNA derived from T cells, B-cell-depleted T cells, or PBMCs.

The Seattle patients joined while their infection was active and were tracked longitudinally afterward. Deletions cut 0 bases from V and 8 bases from J, with 11 bases between. Germline V gene data show CDR1 as SGHDN and CDR2 as FVKESK. The CDR3 totals 14 residues. Produced via immunoSEQ multiplex PCR; TCRdb's table is partial and in-frame only. The profile shows 300,000 to 350,000 clones, around 87% of them singletons. The clonotype originates from a woman aged 45-59 years with COVID-19, enrolled during active disease. This rearrangement joins TRBV14 to TRBJ2-1, with D unresolved. Material for sequencing was peripheral blood. The chain's CDR3 is CASSQDLLVDEQFF. Here the CDR3 DNA reads TGTGCCAGCAGCCAAGACCTCCTGGTAGATGAGCAGTTCTTC.